These 21 T cell receptor beta chains came from one sample sequenced in a study of blood T cell repertoires in COVID-19. Clones were read by immunoSEQ multiplex PCR, and TCRdb kept only the in-frame ones, dropping some. The sample has around 190,000 clones; around 85% are singletons. Sequencing was carried out using peripheral blood. The receptors here all came from a man between 70 and 80 years old with active or convalescent COVID-19.

This clone was detected a few times. Other DNA sequences from this sample encode an identical CDR3 as well. The genes are TRBV5-1 and TRBJ2-7, with D tentatively TRBD1 (6 bases). Trimming left V 2 bases short and J 4 bases short, with 10 bases between. The CDR3 loop spans 13 amino acids. Germline V gene sequence: CDR1 SGHRS, CDR2 YFSETQ. CDR3 DNA sequence: TGCGCCAGCAGCTTACAGGGTGATTACGAGCAGTACTTC. This sequence encodes CASSLQGDYEQYF.

This chain links TRBV5-8 with TRBJ2-7; weak D call: TRBD1 (6 bases). V was pared by 4 bases and J by 2 bases, with 13 bases between. Germline V gene sequence: CDR1 SGHTS, CDR2 YDEGEE. CDR3 length: 14 amino acids. As DNA, the CDR3 is TGTGCCAGCAGCGCGGCCAGGGGACCCTACGAGCAGTACTTC. Translation gives CASSAARGPYEQYF. The whole variable domain, filled in from reference TRBV5-8 and TRBJ2-7, reads EAGVTQSPTHLIKTRGQQATLRCSPISGHTSVYWYQQALGLGLQFLLWYDEGEERNRGNFPPRFSGRQFPNYSSELNVNALELEDSALYLCASSAARGPYEQYFGPGTRLTVT.

The chain employs TRBV4-3 and TRBJ2-7; 7 nucleotides line up with TRBD1. Germline V gives CDR1 LGHNA, CDR2 YSLEER. After removal of 4 bases from V and 5 bases from J, the junction contained 11 bases not matched to a gene. The CDR3 has 15 residues. CDR3 sequence: CASSPSTGAINEQYF. The DNA for the CDR3 is TGCGCCAGCAGCCCTTCCACAGGGGCTATCAACGAGCAGTACTTC.

The chain is built from TRBV11-2 and TRBJ1-2; D unclear. The CDR3 spans 13 residues. Germline assignment: CDR1 SGHAT and CDR2 FQNNGV. V shed 2 bases and J shed 2 bases, with 6 bases lying between them. The DNA for the CDR3 is TGTGCCAGCAGCTTAAAGAGAAACTATGGCTACACCTTC. This sequence encodes CASSLKRNYGYTF.

The J gene is TRBJ2-7, the V gene TRBV29-1; 10 bases line up with TRBD2. Germline V CDR1 and CDR2: SQVTM, ANQGSEA. J lost 2 bases, V lost 5 bases, and 9 bases had no gene match. The CDR3 runs to 15 residues. This CDR3 reads CSVLKLAGLPYEQYF. CDR3 DNA sequence: TGCAGCGTTCTCAAACTAGCGGGGTTACCCTACGAGCAGTACTTC.

As to this clone: The same CDR3 arises from other DNA sequences in this sample as well. The genes are TRBV19 and TRBJ1-1; 12 bases map to TRBD1. The CDR3 is 14 residues long. V lost 6 bases to trimming and J lost 5 bases; unmatched junction nucleotides: 4. Germline CDR1 LNHDA, CDR2 SQIVND (reference sequence). The CDR3 coding sequence is TGTGCCAGTAGCGGGACAGGGGGCTATACTGAAGCTTTCTTT. This codes for CASSGTGGYTEAFF.

The genes are TRBV18 and TRBJ2-5, with D perhaps matching TRBD1 (6 bases). V lost 4 bases and J 2 bases, leaving 11 bases between the germline ends. The CDR3 has 14 amino acids. Germline CDR1 reads KGHSH; CDR2 reads LQKENI. The CDR3 bases are TGTGCCAGCTCACTGGACAGCCCTCAAGAGACCCAGTACTTC. Protein sequence: CASSLDSPQETQYF. The full variable domain, with the rest looked up from reference TRBV18 and TRBJ2-5, is NAGVMQNPRHLVRRRGQEARLRCSPMKGHSHVYWYRQLPEEGLKFMVYLQKENIIDESGMPKERFSAEFPKEGPSILRIQQVVRGDSAAYFCASSLDSPQETQYFGPGTRLLVL.

The chain uses TRBV3-1 (or the pseudogene TRBV3-2) and TRBJ1-3; possibly TRBD1 for D (5 bases). The germline V and J ends were trimmed by 0 bases and 0 bases, with 12 bases remaining between them. Germline CDR1 reads LGHDT; CDR2 reads YNNKEL (reference sequence). This CDR3 contains 17 residues. This CDR3 is CASSQDHLTVSGNTIYF. DNA for the CDR3: TGTGCCAGCAGCCAAGATCACTTGACAGTCTCTGGAAACACCATATATTTT.

The rearrangement links TRBV30 to TRBJ1-1; D ambiguous. With 5 bases removed from V and 1 base from J, the gap between germline ends came to 8 bases. Germline lookup yields CDR1 GTSNPN and CDR2 SVGIG (reference sequence). CDR3 length equals 12 residues. CDR3 in DNA: TGTGCCTGGGGCGCGGGGAACACTGAAGCTTTCTTT. Translating gives CAWGAGNTEAFF.

The chain joins TRBV7-6 to TRBJ2-6, with TRBD2 matching 11 bases. Germline V gives CDR1 SGHVS, CDR2 FNYEAQ. The CDR3 runs to 17 residues. Trimming at V came to 5 bases and at J to 0 bases, leaving 3 bases not matched to a gene. The CDR3 loop reads CASSPGLAGSGANVLTF. The CDR3, as DNA: TGTGCCAGCAGCCCAGGACTAGCGGGCTCTGGGGCCAACGTCCTGACTTTC.

The chain carries TRBV7-2 and TRBJ1-2, with a possible D match to TRBD1 (5 bases). The V end was cut by 5 bases, the J end by 4 bases, with 20 bases between. Germline loops: CDR1 SGHTA, CDR2 FQGNSA. The CDR3 is 16 amino acids. In DNA form, the CDR3 reads TGTGCCAGCAGCCATCGTCGGGCCGGCGGGGGCTATGGCTACACCTTC. It encodes CASSHRRAGGGYGYTF.

This chain connects TRBV5-1 to TRBJ1-4; 7 bases line up with TRBD1. Unmatched junction bases numbered 4, after V lost 0 bases and J lost 8 bases. The length of the CDR3 is 14 residues. CDR1 and CDR2 (germline): SGHRS, YFSETQ. This CDR3 is CASSLGQGFEKLFF. In nucleotides, the CDR3 is TGCGCCAGCAGCTTGGGACAGGGATTCGAAAAACTGTTTTTT.

The V and J genes are TRBV7-2 and TRBJ2-6; D possibly corresponds to TRBD1 (5 bases). CDR3 length: 14 amino acids. The germline CDR1 and CDR2 sequences are SGHTA and FQGNSA. V was clipped by 5 bases and J by 11 bases, with 16 bases between them. DNA of the CDR3: TGTGCCAGCAGCCCCCGGCGCAGGGTAGACGTCCTGACTTTC. Protein product: CASSPRRRVDVLTF.

The rearrangement links TRBV5-4 to TRBJ1-3; the D is unclear. Trimming removed 0 bases from V and 2 bases from J, with 15 bases in between. The CDR3 spans 17 residues. Looked up from germline, CDR1 is SGHNT and CDR2 is YYREEE (reference sequence). This CDR3 reads CASSLAGLRPTGNTIYF. CDR3 in DNA: TGTGCCAGCAGCTTGGCCGGACTCCGGCCAACTGGAAACACCATATATTTT.

J is TRBJ2-7 and V is TRBV19; the D is unclear. V lost 6 bases and J lost 0, with 15 bases in between. The CDR3 loop spans 15 amino acids. Germline CDR1 is LNHDA and CDR2 is SQIVND (reference sequence). The CDR3 nucleotides are TGTGCCAGTAGGGATTTGACAATAAGCTCCTACGAGCAGTACTTC. It yields the protein CASRDLTISSYEQYF.

This sequence joins TRBV18 and TRBJ1-5; TRBD1 aligns across 8 bases. CDR1 is KGHSH, CDR2 LQKENI, per germline. The CDR3 has 14 amino acids. V shed 3 bases and J 6 bases; nucleotides not matched to a gene: 4. The CDR3 sequence is CASSPLGQGQPQHF. CDR3 DNA sequence: TGTGCCAGCTCACCCCTTGGACAGGGTCAGCCCCAGCATTTT.

CDR3 sequence: CASSLGQSFDDTIYF. CDR3 bases: TGTGCCAGCAGCTTGGGACAGTCCTTCGATGACACCATATATTTT. The chain carries TRBV11-3 and TRBJ1-3; TRBD1 matches 7 bases. J gave up 8 bases and V 3 bases, and 10 bases lay outside the gene matches. CDR1 and CDR2 from the germline V gene are SGHNT and YENEEA. CDR3 size: 15 residues.

The rearrangement joins TRBV7-8 to TRBJ2-3; tentative D call: TRBD1 (6 bases). Trimming took off 5 bases at V and 3 bases at J, with 21 bases between the two ends. CDR3 length equals 17 residues. Per germline, CDR1 SGHVS and CDR2 FQNEAQ. In DNA, the CDR3 is TGTGCCAGCAGCCGAGCCCGCCCAAGGCAGGGGACAGATACGCAGTATTTT. It translates to CASSRARPRQGTDTQYF.

The sample holds one count of this clone. This sequence joins TRBV25-1 and TRBJ1-3, with D unresolved. Trimming took off 3 bases at V and 7 bases at J, with 10 bases between the two ends. CDR3 size: 13 residues. CDR1 and CDR2 from the germline V gene are MGHDK and SYGVNS. The CDR3 DNA reads as TGTGCCAGCAGTGAGCCCGGGATTAACACCATATATTTT. Encoded protein: CASSEPGINTIYF.

The chain has TRBV11-2 and TRBJ1-4; unclear D gene. The CDR3 is 17 amino acids. CDR1 SGHAT and CDR2 FQNNGV come from the germline V gene. V was cut by 5 bases and J by 3 bases, with 19 bases left in between. The CDR3 region is CASSPRHFSTSNEKLFF. In DNA, the CDR3 is TGTGCCAGCAGCCCGAGGCACTTTTCCACCTCTAATGAAAAACTGTTTTTT. Variable domain in full (rest from reference TRBV11-2 and TRBJ1-4): EAGVAQSPRYKIIEKRQSVAFWCNPISGHATLYWYQQILGQGPKLLIQFQNNGVVDDSQLPKDRFSAERLKGVDSTLKIQPAKLEDSAVYLCASSPRHFSTSNEKLFFGSGTQLSVL.

The chain recombines TRBV19 with TRBJ2-7; D possibly corresponds to TRBD1 (5 bases). V was clipped by 8 bases and J by 4 bases, with 18 bases between them. Germline V gene lookup returns CDR1 LNHDA and CDR2 SQIVND (reference sequence). This CDR3 comprises 14 residues. The CDR3 DNA reads TGTGCCAGTCGGACATCTTCCGACATTTACGAGCAGTACTTC. This sequence encodes CASRTSSDIYEQYF.